What follows is one T cell receptor (beta chain) and its context. The trim removed 5 bases at V and 3 bases at J, leaving 6 bases unmatched. The CDR3 spans 14 residues. Germline V gene data show CDR1 as SEHNR and CDR2 as FQNEAQ (reference sequence). The data are from a study of graft-versus-host responses after intestinal transplantation. Study context: Recipients had transplants, and these were multivisceral, liver-intestinal, or isolated intestinal. Recipients across the board were started on anti-thymocyte globulin induction, then kept on tacrolimus and steroids for two to three years.

Sequencing was performed with immunoSEQ multiplex PCR; in TCRdb, only in-frame clones are kept and a portion is missing. The repertoire holds 85,000 to 100,000 clones, with about 82% as singletons. The sequences come from PBMCs, collected 255 days after intestinal transplant. This TCR derives from a human patient who received an intestinal transplant, so some T cells may come from the graft donor. This chain joins TRBV7-9 and TRBJ1-1, with TRBD1 matching over 7 bases. The CDR3 nucleotides are TGTGCCAGCAGCCTTAGACAGGGAGACACTGAAGCTTTCTTT. Residues: CASSLRQGDTEAFF. The entire variable domain, with the rest obtained from reference TRBV7-9 and TRBJ1-1, is as follows: DTGVSQNPRHKITKRGQNVTFRCDPISEHNRLYWYRQTLGQGPEFLTYFQNEAQLEKSRLLSDRFSAERPKGSFSTLEIQRTEQGDSAMYLCASSLRQGDTEAFFGQGTRLTVV.